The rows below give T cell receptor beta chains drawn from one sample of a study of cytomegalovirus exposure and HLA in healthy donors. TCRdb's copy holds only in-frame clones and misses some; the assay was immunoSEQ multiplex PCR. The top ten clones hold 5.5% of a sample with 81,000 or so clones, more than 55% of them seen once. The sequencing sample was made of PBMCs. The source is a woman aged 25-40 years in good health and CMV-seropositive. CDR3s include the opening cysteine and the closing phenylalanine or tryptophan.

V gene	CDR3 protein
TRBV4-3	CASSQVSGRGEQPQHF
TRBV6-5	CASSRLETHQPQHF
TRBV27	CASRRAGSTDTQYF
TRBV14	CASSPSTGVTSPLHF